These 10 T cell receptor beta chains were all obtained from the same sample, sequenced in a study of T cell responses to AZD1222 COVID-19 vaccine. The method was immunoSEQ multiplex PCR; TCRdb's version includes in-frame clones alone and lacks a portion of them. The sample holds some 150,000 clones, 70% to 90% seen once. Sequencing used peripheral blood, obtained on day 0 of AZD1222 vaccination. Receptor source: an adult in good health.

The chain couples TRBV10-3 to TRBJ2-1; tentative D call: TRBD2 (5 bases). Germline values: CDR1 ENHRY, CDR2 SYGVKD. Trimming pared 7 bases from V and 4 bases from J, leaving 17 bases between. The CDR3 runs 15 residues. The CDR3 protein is CAITPSGGDYNEQFF. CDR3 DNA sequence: TGTGCCATCACACCAAGCGGAGGCGATTACAATGAGCAGTTCTTC.

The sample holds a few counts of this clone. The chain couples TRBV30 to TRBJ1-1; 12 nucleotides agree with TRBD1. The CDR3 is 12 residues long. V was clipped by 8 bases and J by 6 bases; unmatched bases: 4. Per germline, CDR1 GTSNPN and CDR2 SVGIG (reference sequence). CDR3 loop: CAGGQGAPEAFF. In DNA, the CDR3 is TGTGCCGGGGGACAGGGGGCTCCTGAAGCTTTCTTT.

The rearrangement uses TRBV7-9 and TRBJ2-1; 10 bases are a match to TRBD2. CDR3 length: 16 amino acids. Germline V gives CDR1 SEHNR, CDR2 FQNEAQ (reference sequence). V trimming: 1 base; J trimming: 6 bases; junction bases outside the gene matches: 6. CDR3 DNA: TGTGCCAGCAGCTTAGTTGGAGCGGGAGGGGCCAATGAGCAGTTCTTC. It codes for CASSLVGAGGANEQFF.

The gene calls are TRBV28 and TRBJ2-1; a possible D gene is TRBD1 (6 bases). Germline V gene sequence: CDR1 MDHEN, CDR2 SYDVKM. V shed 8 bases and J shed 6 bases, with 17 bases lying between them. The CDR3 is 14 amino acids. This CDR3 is CASERGGRINEQFF. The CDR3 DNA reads TGTGCCAGCGAAAGAGGGGGAAGGATCAATGAGCAGTTCTTC.

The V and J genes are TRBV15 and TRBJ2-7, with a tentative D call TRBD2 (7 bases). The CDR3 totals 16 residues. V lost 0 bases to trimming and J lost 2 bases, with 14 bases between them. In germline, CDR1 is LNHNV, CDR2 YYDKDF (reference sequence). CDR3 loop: CATSRDWGGQTYEQYF. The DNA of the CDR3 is TGTGCCACCAGCAGAGACTGGGGGGGACAAACCTACGAGCAGTACTTC.

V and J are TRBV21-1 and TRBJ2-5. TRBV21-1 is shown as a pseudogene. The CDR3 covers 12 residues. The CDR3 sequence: CATLLLQETQYF. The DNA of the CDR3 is TGTGCCACCCTGTTGCTTCAAGAGACCCAGTACTTC.

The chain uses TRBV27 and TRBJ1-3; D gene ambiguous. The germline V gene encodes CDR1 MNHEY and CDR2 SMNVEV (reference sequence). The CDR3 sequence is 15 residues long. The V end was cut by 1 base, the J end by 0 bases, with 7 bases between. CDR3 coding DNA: TGTGCCAGCAGTTTATTCCCCTCCTCTGGAAACACCATATATTTT. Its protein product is CASSLFPSSGNTIYF.

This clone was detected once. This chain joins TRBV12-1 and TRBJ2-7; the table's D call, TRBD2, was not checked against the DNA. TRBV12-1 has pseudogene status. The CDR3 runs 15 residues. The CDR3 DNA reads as TGTGCCAGCAGCTTAACCCATAGGAGGCCCTACGAGCAGTACTTC. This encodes CASSLTHRRPYEQYF.

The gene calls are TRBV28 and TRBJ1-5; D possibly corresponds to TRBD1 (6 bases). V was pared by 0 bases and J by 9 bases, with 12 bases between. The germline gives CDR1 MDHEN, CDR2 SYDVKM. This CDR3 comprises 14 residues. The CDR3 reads CASSLWVGGGPQHF. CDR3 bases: TGTGCCAGCAGTTTATGGGTGGGGGGCGGGCCCCAGCATTTT.

Here the CDR3 DNA reads TGCGCCAGCAGCCCCGGGACAGGCTATGGCTACACCTTC. Translation gives CASSPGTGYGYTF. This chain uses TRBV5-1 with TRBJ1-2; 8 nucleotides match TRBD1. The J segment lost 4 bases and the V segment lost 4 bases, leaving 3 bases of the junction unmatched. CDR1 is SGHRS and CDR2 is YFSETQ in the germline V gene. This CDR3 comprises 13 residues.